The 8 T cell receptor beta chains below all came from one sample that was sequenced in a study of CD8 T cells in ankylosing spondylitis. The antigens for these receptors are not known. From the 5' RACE reads, TCRdb called clonotypes with MiXCR, one entry per CDR3 protein. The sample lists more than 600,000 distinct CDR3 sequences, around 20% occurring once. Study findings and constraints: Seemingly distinctive of ankylosing spondylitis blood was a TCR beta motif formed by eight highly homologous variants.

Sequencing was carried out using blood, either unsorted or a sorted T cell fraction (not recorded which). The receptor set was obtained from a male donor with ankylosing spondylitis.

In its sample, this clonotype was seen many times. This sequence joins TRBV5-8 and TRBJ2-3; D remains ambiguous. The CDR3 covers 13 residues. V lost 1 base and J lost 2, with 5 bases in between. Germline CDR1 and CDR2: SGHTS and YDEGEE. The DNA of the CDR3 is TGTGCCAGCAGCTTGCCCAACACAGATACGCAGTATTTT. It yields the protein CASSLPNTDTQYF.

This clonotype was picked up a small number of times. This sequence joins TRBV9 and TRBJ2-1, with 7 positions matching TRBD1. CDR1 is SGDLS, CDR2 YYNGEE, per germline. The length of the CDR3 is 17 residues. The J segment lost 1 base and the V segment lost 2 bases, leaving 9 bases of the junction unmatched. CDR3 sequence (DNA): TGTGCCAGCAGCGTCCATGGGGACAGCTTATCCTACAATGAGCAGTTCTTC. Encoded protein: CASSVHGDSLSYNEQFF.

This clonotype was seen only a few times. The DNA of the CDR3 is TGTGCCAGCATGGATGACAGGGAGAATTCACCCCTCCACTTT. Protein: CASMDDRENSPLHF. This chain links TRBV12-3 or TRBV12-4 with TRBJ1-6, with 7 bases lining up with TRBD1. The CDR3 length is 14 residues. Trimming took 7 bases from V and 7 from J; bases not matched to a gene: 7.

This clonotype was detected a few times. V usage is TRBV6-2 or TRBV6-3 and J usage is TRBJ2-6, with D perhaps being TRBD1 or TRBD2 (5 bases each). CDR3 length: 20 amino acids. From germline, CDR1 is MNHEY and CDR2 SVGEGT. Trimming shortened V by 2 bases and J by 0 bases, and 20 bases separated the two germline ends. Written as DNA, the CDR3 is TGTGCCAGCAGTTACGCGCCCTGGGGGACGGAAAGCTCTGGGGCCAACGTCCTGACTTTC. Its translation is CASSYAPWGTESSGANVLTF.

The chain uses TRBV12-3 or TRBV12-4 and TRBJ2-7; tentatively, D is TRBD1 (6 bases). The length of the CDR3 is 13 residues. The V end was cut by 6 bases, the J end by 2 bases, with 11 bases between. The CDR3 is CASRTGYAYEQYF. CDR3 coding DNA: TGTGCCAGCAGGACAGGTTACGCCTACGAGCAGTACTTC.

The chain joins TRBV5-8 to TRBJ2-7; TRBD2 agrees at 11 bases. The CDR3 is 15 residues long. J gave up 0 bases and V 5 bases, and 4 bases lay outside the gene matches. Germline V gene lookup returns CDR1 SGHTS and CDR2 YDEGEE. The CDR3 loop is CASSLAGGFSYEQYF. CDR3 bases: TGTGCCAGCAGTTTAGCGGGGGGGTTCTCCTACGAGCAGTACTTC.

This clonotype was seen a few times. The chain employs TRBV7-2 and TRBJ2-3; D gene ambiguous. In germline, CDR1 is SGHTA, CDR2 FQGNSA. Trimming shortened V by 2 bases and J by 5 bases, and 14 bases separated the two germline ends. This CDR3 is built from 15 residues. This CDR3 reads CASSLSVLPGDTQYF. CDR3 nucleotide sequence: TGTGCCAGCAGCTTAAGCGTCCTCCCGGGAGATACGCAGTATTTT.

The chain joins TRBV27 to TRBJ2-1; D possibly corresponds to TRBD1 (7 bases). Germline CDR1 MNHEY, CDR2 SMNVEV (reference sequence). The CDR3 loop spans 16 amino acids. Trimming removed 8 bases at V and 11 bases at J, with 28 bases between. CDR3 protein: CASHRQGGKPWIKQFF. The CDR3, as DNA: TGTGCCAGCCACAGACAGGGCGGGAAGCCTTGGATAAAGCAGTTCTTC.